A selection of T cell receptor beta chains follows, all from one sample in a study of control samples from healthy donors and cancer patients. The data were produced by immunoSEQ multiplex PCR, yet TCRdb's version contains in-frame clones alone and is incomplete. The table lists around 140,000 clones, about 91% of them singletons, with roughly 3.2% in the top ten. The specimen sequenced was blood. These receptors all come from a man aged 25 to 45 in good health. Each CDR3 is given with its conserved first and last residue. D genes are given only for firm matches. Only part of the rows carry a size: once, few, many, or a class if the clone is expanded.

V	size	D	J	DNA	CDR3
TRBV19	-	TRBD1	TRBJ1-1	TGTGCCAGTGAGTTATCGGGACAGATGAACACTGAAGCTTTCTTT	CASELSGQMNTEAFF
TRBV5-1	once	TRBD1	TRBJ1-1	TGCGCCAGCAGCACAGGGGTAACGAACACTGAAGCTTTCTTT	CASSTGVTNTEAFF
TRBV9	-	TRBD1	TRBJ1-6	TGTGCCAGCAGCGTAGTCGCAGGGGGCCGTTCACCCCTCCACTTT	CASSVVAGGRSPLHF
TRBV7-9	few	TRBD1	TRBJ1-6	TGTGCCAGCAGCTCGACGACAGGGGGCGAGTCACCCCTCCACTTT	CASSSTTGGESPLHF
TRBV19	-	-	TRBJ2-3	TGTGCCAGTAGTATAGGTCCAGCAGATACGCAGTATTTT	CASSIGPADTQYF
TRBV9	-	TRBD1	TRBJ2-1	TGTGCCAGCAGCGTAGGACAGGGGGCATTGTATGAGCAGTTCTTC	CASSVGQGALYEQFF
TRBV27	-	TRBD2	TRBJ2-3	TGTGCCAGCAGTTCCTACGGACTAGCGGGGGGCACAGATACGCAGTATTTT	CASSSYGLAGGTDTQYF
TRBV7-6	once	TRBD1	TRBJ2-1	TGTGCCAGCAGCTTAGACCTCTGGACAGGGGGCGTTGAGCAGTTCTTC	CASSLDLWTGGVEQFF
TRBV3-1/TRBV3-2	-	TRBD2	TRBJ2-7	TGTGCCAGCAGGGCGGGGGGGCTATCCTCCTACGAGCAGTACTTC	CASRAGGLSSYEQYF
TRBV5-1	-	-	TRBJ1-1	TGCGCCAGCAGCTTGGGGAGGGTGGGGGACACTGAAGCTTTCTTT	CASSLGRVGDTEAFF
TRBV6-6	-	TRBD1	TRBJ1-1	TGTGCCAGCACCCGGGCAGGGGGCACTGAAGCTTTCTTT	CASTRAGGTEAFF